This T cell receptor (beta chain) was profiled in a study of T cell responses to AZD1222 COVID-19 vaccine. Details on this clone: Antigen specificity is unknown.

Whole-study findings and limits: Spike was spanned by vaccine-associated CD4 TCRs, which were dominant at 160-218 and 743-854. The donor group comprised mostly white British people and more females; the analysis possibly underestimated clonal diversity. Recipients of AZD1222 seropositive at baseline numbered only 6 or 7. Nearly half of the spike-specific TCRs reportedly recognize variant regions that carry no mutations.

In germline, CDR1 is SGHRS, CDR2 YFSETQ. Trimming at V came to 5 bases and at J to 15 bases, leaving 13 bases not matched to a gene. The CDR3 spans 13 residues. The assay was immunoSEQ multiplex PCR, and TCRdb's table has in-frame clones only and misses some. The data show about 180,000 clones, with approximately 94% seen just once and 2.6% held by the top ten. The gene calls are TRBV5-1 and TRBJ2-1; TRBD1 agrees at 8 bases. This sequence originates from an adult in good health. The specimen was peripheral blood, collected on day 0 of AZD1222 vaccination. CDR3 bases: TGCGCCAGCAGGCTGGCAGGGGGCGAGAGACGGTTCTTC. Residues: CASRLAGGERRFF.